Given below is one T cell receptor (beta chain) in context. The antigen is not known. The germline CDR1 and CDR2 sequences are GTSNPN and SVGIG (reference sequence). There are 12 residues in the CDR3. With 3 bases removed from V and 8 bases from J, the gap between germline ends came to 8 bases. This entry comes from a study of OX40 agonist ivuxolimab in advanced cancers. Measured with immunoSEQ multiplex PCR; TCRdb has only the in-frame clones, and not every one. The sample contains 65,000 to 95,000 clones, roughly 88% of which appear only once. Study-level results: Partly responding patients at 0.1-3.0 mg/kg showed some of the smallest clonal expansion. In general, CD8+ T cells held more expanded clones than CD4+ did, on average.

The chain recombines TRBV30 with TRBJ1-6; D ambiguous. Specimen: CD4+ or CD8+ T cells sorted from blood, collected in a trial of the OX40 agonist ivuxolimab. The TCR originated in an adult with an advanced solid tumor such as melanoma, head and neck, liver or kidney cancer. CDR3 coding DNA: TGTGCCTGGAGCGAGGTGGATTCACCCCTCCACTTT. Its protein product is CAWSEVDSPLHF.